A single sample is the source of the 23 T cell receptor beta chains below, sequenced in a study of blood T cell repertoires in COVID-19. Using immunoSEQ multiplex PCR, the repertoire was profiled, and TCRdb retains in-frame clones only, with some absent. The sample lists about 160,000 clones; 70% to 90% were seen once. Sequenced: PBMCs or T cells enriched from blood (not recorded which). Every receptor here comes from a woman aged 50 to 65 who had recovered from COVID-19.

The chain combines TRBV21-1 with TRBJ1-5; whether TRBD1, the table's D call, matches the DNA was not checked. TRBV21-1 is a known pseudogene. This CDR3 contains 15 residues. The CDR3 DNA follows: TGTGCCAGCAGCGCACCGGGACAGGGAAATCAGCCCCAGCATTTT. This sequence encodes CASSAPGQGNQPQHF.

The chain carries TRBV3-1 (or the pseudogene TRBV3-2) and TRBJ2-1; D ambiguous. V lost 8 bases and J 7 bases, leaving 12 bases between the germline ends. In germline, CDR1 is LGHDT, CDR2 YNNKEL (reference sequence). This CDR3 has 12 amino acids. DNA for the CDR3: TGTGCCAGCCATTCTGGAGTAAATGAGCAGTTCTTC. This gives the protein CASHSGVNEQFF.

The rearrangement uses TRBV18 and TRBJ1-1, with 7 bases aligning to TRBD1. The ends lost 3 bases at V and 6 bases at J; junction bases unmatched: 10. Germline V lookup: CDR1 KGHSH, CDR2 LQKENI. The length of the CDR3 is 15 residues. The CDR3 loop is CASSPVLQGVAEAFF. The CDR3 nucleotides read TGTGCCAGCTCACCCGTACTCCAGGGGGTTGCTGAAGCTTTCTTT. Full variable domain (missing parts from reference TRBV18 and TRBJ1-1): NAGVMQNPRHLVRRRGQEARLRCSPMKGHSHVYWYRQLPEEGLKFMVYLQKENIIDESGMPKERFSAEFPKEGPSILRIQQVVRGDSAAYFCASSPVLQGVAEAFFGQGTRLTVV.

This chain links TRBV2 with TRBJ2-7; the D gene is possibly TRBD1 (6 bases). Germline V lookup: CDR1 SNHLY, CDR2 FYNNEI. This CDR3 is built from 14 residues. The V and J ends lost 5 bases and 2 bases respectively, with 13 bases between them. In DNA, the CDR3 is TGTGCCAGCAGTTTACAGGGATATACCTACGAGCAGTACTTC. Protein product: CASSLQGYTYEQYF.

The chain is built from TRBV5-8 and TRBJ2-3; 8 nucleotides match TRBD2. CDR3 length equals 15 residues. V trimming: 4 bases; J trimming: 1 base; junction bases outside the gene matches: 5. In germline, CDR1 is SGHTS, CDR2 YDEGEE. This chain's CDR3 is CASSRVSGGTDTQYF. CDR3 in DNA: TGTGCCAGCAGCCGAGTTAGCGGGGGCACAGATACGCAGTATTTT. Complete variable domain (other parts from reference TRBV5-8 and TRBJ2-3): EAGVTQSPTHLIKTRGQQATLRCSPISGHTSVYWYQQALGLGLQFLLWYDEGEERNRGNFPPRFSGRQFPNYSSELNVNALELEDSALYLCASSRVSGGTDTQYFGPGTRLTVL.

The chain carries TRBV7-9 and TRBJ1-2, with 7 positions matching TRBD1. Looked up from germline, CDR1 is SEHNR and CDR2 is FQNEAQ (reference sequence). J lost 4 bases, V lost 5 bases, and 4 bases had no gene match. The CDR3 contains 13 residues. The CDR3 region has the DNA TGTGCCAGCAGCCAGGGACAGTTCTATGGCTACACCTTC. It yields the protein CASSQGQFYGYTF.

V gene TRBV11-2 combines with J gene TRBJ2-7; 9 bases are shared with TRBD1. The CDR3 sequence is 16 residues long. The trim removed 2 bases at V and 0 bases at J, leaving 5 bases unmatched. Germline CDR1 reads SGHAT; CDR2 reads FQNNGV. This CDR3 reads CASSLFMGQGSYEQYF. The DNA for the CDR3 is TGTGCCAGCAGCTTATTTATGGGACAGGGCTCCTACGAGCAGTACTTC. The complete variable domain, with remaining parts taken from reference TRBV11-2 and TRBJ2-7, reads EAGVAQSPRYKIIEKRQSVAFWCNPISGHATLYWYQQILGQGPKLLIQFQNNGVVDDSQLPKDRFSAERLKGVDSTLKIQPAKLEDSAVYLCASSLFMGQGSYEQYFGPGTRLTVT.

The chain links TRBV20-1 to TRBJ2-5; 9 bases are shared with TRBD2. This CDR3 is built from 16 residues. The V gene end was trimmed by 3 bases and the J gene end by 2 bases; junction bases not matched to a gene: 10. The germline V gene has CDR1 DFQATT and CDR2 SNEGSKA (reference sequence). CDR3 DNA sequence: TGCAGTGCTAGTATGGCGGGGGGGCCCCTACAAGAGACCCAGTACTTC. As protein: CSASMAGGPLQETQYF.

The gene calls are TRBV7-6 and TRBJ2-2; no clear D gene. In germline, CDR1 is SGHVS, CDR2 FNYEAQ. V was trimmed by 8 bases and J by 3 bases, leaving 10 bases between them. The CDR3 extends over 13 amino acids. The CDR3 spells CASPLGHTGELFF. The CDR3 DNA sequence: TGTGCCAGCCCACTCGGTCACACCGGGGAGCTGTTTTTT.

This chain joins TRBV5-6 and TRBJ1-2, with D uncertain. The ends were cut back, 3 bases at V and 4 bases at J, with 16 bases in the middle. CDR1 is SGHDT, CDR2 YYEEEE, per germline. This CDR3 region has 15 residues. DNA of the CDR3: TGTGCCAGCAGCTCGACGGGTCCTACGGTCTATGGCTACACCTTC. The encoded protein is CASSSTGPTVYGYTF. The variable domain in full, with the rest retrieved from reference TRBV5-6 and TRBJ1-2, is DAGVTQSPTHLIKTRGQQVTLRCSPKSGHDTVSWYQQALGQGPQFIFQYYEEEERQRGNFPDRFSGHQFPNYSSELNVNALLLGDSALYLCASSSTGPTVYGYTFGSGTRLTVV.

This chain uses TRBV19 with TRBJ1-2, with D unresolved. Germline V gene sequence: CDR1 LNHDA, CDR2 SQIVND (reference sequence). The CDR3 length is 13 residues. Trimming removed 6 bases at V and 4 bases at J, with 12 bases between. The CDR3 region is CASRQKAGYGYTF. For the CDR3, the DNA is TGTGCCAGTAGACAGAAAGCAGGCTATGGCTACACCTTC.

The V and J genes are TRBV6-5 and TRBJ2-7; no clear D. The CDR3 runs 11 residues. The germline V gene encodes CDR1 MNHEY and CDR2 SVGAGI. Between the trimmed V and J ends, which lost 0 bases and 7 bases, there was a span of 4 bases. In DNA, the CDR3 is TGTGCCAGCAGTTACTCGCGGGAGCAGTACTTC. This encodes CASSYSREQYF.

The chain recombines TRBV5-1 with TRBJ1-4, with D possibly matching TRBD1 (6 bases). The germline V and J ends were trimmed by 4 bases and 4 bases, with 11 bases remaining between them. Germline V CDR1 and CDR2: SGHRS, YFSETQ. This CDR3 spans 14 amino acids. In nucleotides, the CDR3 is TGCGCCAGCAGCAGCGGACAGATTAATGAAAAACTGTTTTTT. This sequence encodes CASSSGQINEKLFF.

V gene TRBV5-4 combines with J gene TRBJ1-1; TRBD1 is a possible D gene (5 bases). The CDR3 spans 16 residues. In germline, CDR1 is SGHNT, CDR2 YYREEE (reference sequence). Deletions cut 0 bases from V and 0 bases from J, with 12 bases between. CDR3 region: CASSLDPGRVNTEAFF. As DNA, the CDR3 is TGTGCCAGCAGCTTGGACCCAGGGAGGGTGAACACTGAAGCTTTCTTT. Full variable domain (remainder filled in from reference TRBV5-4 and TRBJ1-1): ETGVTQSPTHLIKTRGQQVTLRCSSQSGHNTVSWYQQALGQGPQFIFQYYREEENGRGNFPPRFSGLQFPNYSSELNVNALELDDSALYLCASSLDPGRVNTEAFFGQGTRLTVV.

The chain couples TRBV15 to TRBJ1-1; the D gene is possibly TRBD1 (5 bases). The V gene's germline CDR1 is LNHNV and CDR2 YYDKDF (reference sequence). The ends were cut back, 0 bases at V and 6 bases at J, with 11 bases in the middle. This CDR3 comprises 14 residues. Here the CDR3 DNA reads TGTGCCACCAGCAGAGATCCTGGGGCCTCTGAAGCTTTCTTT. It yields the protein CATSRDPGASEAFF.

The CDR3 here is CASSLGFTDTQYF. CDR3 sequence (DNA): TGTGCCAGCAGCTTGGGCTTCACAGATACGCAGTATTTT. The genes are TRBV7-2 and TRBJ2-3; no firm D call. Per germline, CDR1 SGHTA and CDR2 FQGNSA. The CDR3 sequence is 13 residues long. The germline V and J ends were trimmed by 3 bases and 2 bases, with 6 bases remaining between them. The full variable domain, with the rest looked up from reference TRBV7-2 and TRBJ2-3, is GAGVSQSPSNKVTEKGKDVELRCDPISGHTALYWYRQSLGQGLEFLIYFQGNSAPDKSGLPSDRFSAERTGGSVSTLTIQRTQQEDSAVYLCASSLGFTDTQYFGPGTRLTVL.

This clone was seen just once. CDR3 in DNA: TGCGCCAGCAGCCAAGAGTGGGGCGGAAGCCCCCCTGGCTACACCTTC. This sequence encodes CASSQEWGGSPPGYTF. V is TRBV4-3 and J is TRBJ1-2; D perhaps matches TRBD1 (5 bases). The CDR3 is made up of 16 amino acids. Trimming cost V 0 bases and J 7 bases, with 18 bases left between them. In germline, CDR1 is LGHNA, CDR2 YSLEER.

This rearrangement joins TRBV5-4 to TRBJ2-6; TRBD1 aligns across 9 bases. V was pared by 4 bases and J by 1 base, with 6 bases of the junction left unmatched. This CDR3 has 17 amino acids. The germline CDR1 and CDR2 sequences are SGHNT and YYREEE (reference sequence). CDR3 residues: CASSPGGQGSGANVLTF. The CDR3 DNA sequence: TGTGCCAGCAGCCCAGGGGGACAGGGTTCTGGGGCCAACGTCCTGACTTTC.

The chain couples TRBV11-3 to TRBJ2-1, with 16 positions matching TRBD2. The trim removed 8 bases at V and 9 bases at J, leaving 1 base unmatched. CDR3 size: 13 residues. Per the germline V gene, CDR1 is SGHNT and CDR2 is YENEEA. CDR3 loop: CASGTSGGVEQFF. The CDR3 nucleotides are TGTGCCAGCGGGACTAGCGGGGGGGTTGAGCAGTTCTTC.

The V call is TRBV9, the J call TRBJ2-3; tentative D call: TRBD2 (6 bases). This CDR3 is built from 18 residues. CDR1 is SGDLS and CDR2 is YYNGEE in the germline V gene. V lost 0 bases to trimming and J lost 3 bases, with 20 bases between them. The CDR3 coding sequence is TGTGCCAGCAGCGTAGTAAGAGGTAAAACGGGGGAGACAGATACGCAGTATTTT. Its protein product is CASSVVRGKTGETDTQYF.

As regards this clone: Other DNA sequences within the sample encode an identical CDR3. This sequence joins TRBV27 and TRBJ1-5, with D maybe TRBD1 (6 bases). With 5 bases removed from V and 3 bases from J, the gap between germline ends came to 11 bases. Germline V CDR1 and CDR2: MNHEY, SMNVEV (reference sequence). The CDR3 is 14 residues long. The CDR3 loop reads CASSRAGDNQPQHF. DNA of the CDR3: TGTGCCAGCAGTAGGGCAGGGGACAATCAGCCCCAGCATTTT.

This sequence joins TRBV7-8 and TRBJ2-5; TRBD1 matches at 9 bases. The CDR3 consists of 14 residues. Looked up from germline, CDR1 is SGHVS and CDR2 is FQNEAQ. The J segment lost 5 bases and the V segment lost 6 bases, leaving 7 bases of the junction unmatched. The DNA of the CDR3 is TGTGCCAGCAGGAGGGACAGGGTTTCGGAGACCCAGTACTTC. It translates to CASRRDRVSETQYF.

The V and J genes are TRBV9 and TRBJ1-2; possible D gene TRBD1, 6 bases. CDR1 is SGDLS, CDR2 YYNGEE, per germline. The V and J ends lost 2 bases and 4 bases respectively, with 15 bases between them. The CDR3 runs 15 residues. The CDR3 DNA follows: TGTGCCAGCAGCGTGGCAGGGGTGGTCGGCTATGGCTACACCTTC. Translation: CASSVAGVVGYGYTF.